This TCR beta chain was profiled in a study of long-term antiretroviral therapy in people with HIV. Whole-study findings and limits: The data indicate that diversity increased after ART but remained below transplant donor controls.

About this clone itself: Its antigen is currently unknown.

The CDR3 extends over 17 amino acids. Survey level was the resolution at which the v3.0 immunoSEQ assay ran. Clones were read by immunoSEQ multiplex PCR, and TCRdb kept only the in-frame ones, dropping some. The data contain 24,000 or so clones, roughly 77% of them singletons. Clinicians in the United States treated all participants with HIV. The TCR comes from a woman aged 40 to 50 with HIV. This chain connects TRBV21-1 to TRBJ2-3; the table calls TRBD1, which could not be checked here. TRBV21-1 is an annotated pseudogene. The sample here was unsorted PBMCs, taken 0.5 years after starting antiretroviral therapy. The CDR3 DNA reads as TGTGCCAGCAGCAAAGAGGACAGGACTTCTAGCACAGATACGCAGTATTTT. Translated, it gives CASSKEDRTSSTDTQYF.